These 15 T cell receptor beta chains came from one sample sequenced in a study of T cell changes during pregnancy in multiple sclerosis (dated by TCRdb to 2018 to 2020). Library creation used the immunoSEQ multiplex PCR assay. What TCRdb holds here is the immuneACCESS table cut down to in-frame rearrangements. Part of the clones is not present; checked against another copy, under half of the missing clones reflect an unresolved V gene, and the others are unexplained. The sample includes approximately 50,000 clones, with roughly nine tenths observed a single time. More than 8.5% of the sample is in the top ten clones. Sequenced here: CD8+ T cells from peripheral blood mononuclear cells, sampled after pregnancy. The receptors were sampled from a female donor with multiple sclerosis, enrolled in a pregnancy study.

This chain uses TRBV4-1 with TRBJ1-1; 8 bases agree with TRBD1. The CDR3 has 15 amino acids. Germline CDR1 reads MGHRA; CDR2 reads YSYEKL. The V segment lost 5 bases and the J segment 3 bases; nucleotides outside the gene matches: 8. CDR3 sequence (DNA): TGCGCCAGCAGCACCCCAGGGGGCGCGGACACTGAAGCTTTCTTT. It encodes CASSTPGGADTEAFF.

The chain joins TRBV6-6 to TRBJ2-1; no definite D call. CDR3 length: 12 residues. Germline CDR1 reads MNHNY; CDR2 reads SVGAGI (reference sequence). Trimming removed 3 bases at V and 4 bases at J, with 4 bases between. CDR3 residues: CASSYLYNEQFF. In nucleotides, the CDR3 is TGTGCCAGCAGTTATCTGTACAATGAGCAGTTCTTC.

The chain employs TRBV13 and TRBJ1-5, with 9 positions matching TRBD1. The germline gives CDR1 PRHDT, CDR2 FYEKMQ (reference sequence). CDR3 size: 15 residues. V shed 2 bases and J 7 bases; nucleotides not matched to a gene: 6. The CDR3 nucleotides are TGTGCCAGCAGCTTACGCGGGACAGGGAACCAGCCCCAGCATTTT. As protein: CASSLRGTGNQPQHF. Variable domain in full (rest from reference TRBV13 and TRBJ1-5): AAGVIQSPRHLIKEKRETATLKCYPIPRHDTVYWYQQGPGQDPQFLISFYEKMQSDKGSIPDRFSAQQFSDYHSELNMSSLELGDSALYFCASSLRGTGNQPQHFGDGTRLSIL.

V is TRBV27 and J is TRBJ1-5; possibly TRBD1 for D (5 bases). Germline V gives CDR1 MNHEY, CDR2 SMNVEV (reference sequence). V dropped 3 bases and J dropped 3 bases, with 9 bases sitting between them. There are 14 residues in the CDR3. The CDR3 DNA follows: TGTGCCAGCAGTTTTCGACAGAACAATCAGCCCCAGCATTTT. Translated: CASSFRQNNQPQHF.

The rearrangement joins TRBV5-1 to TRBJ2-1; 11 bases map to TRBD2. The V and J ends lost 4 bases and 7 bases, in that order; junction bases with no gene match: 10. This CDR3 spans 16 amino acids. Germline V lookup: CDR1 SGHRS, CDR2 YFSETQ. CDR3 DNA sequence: TGCGCCAGCAGCCGCACTAGCGGGGGCCCGGGTAATGAGCAGTTCTTC. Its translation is CASSRTSGGPGNEQFF. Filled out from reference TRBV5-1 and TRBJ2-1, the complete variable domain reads KAGVTQTPRYLIKTRGQQVTLSCSPISGHRSVSWYQQTPGQGLQFLFEYFSETQRNKGNFPGRFSGRQFSNSRSEMNVSTLELGDSALYLCASSRTSGGPGNEQFFGPGTRLTVL.

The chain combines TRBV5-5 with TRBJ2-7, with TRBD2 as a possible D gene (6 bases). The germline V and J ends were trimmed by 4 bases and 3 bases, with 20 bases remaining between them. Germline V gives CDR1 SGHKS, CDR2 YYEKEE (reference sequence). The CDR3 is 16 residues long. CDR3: CASSKDSGSTLYEQYF. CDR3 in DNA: TGTGCCAGCAGCAAGGATAGCGGATCAACCCTCTACGAGCAGTACTTC.

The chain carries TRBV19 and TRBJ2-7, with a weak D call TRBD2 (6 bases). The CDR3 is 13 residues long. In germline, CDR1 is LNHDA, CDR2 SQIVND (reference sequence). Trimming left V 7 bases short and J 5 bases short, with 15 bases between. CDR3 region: CASKGWGDDEQYF. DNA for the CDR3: TGTGCCAGTAAGGGGTGGGGGGATGACGAGCAGTACTTC.

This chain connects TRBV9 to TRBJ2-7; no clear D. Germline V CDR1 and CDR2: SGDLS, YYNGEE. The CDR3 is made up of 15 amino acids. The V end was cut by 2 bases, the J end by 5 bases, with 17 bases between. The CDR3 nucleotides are TGTGCCAGCAGCGTTTCCGGGTCTAGTAGTCACGAGCAGTACTTC. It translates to CASSVSGSSSHEQYF.

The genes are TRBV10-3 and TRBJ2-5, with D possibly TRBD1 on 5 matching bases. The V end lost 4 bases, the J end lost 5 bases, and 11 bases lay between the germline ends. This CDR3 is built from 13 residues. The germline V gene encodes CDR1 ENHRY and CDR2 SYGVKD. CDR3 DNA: TGTGCCATCAGTGCAAAGGGGATGGAGACCCAGTACTTC. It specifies CAISAKGMETQYF.

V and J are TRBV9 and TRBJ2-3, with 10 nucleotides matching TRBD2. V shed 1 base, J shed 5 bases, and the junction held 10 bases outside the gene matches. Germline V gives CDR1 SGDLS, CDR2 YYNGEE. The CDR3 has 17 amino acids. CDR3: CASSVPTSGGVGDTQYF. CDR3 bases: TGTGCCAGCAGCGTACCCACAAGCGGGGGGGTGGGAGATACGCAGTATTTT.

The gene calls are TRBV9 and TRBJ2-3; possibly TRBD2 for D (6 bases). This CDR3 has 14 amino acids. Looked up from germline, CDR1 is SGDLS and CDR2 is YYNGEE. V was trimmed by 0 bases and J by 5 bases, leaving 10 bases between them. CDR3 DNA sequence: TGTGCCAGCAGCGTAGATGGAGGGGAAGATACGCAGTATTTT. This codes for CASSVDGGEDTQYF.

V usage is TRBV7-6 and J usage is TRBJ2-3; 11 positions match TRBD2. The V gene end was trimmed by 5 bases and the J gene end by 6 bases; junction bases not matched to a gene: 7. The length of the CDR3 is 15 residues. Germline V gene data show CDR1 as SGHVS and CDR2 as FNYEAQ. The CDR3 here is CASSRLTSGADTQYF. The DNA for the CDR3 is TGTGCCAGCAGCCGCCTGACTAGCGGGGCCGATACGCAGTATTTT.

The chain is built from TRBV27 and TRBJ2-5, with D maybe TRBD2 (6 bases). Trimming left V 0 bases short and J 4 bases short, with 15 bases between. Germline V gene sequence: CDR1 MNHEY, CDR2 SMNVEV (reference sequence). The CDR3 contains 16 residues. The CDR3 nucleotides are TGTGCCAGCAGTTTATCCGGCGGGGACCTTCTAGAGACCCAGTACTTC. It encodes CASSLSGGDLLETQYF.

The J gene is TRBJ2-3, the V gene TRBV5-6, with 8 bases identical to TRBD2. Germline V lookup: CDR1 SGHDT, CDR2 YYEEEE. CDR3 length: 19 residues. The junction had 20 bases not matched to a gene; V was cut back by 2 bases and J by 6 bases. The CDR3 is CASSLVSGAATFWGDTQYF. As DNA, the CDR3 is TGTGCCAGCAGCTTAGTTAGCGGGGCGGCTACGTTTTGGGGGGATACGCAGTATTTT.

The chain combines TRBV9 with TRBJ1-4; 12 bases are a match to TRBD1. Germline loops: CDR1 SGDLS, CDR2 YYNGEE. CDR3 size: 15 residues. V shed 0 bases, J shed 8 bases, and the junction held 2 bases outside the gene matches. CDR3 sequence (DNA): TGTGCCAGCAGCGTAGAAGGGACAGGGGGCGAAAAACTGTTTTTT. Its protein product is CASSVEGTGGEKLFF.